The 3 T cell receptor beta chains below all came from one sample that was sequenced in a study of neurological immune-mediated disorders. TCRdb re-analysed the 5' RACE reads in MiXCR, keeping a single row per CDR3 protein. Among 55,000 to 75,000 distinct CDR3 sequences listed, 2% to 2.5% were seen once. The sequenced material came from PBMCs. The receptor set was obtained from a man aged 45 to 65 with multiple sclerosis.

At least ten counts were recorded for this clonotype. The chain couples TRBV5-1 to TRBJ1-2; TRBD1 aligns across 10 bases. The germline CDR1 and CDR2 sequences are SGHRS and YFSETQ. V was pared by 7 bases and J by 3 bases, with 12 bases of the junction left unmatched. The CDR3 spans 16 residues. CDR3 sequence reads: CASGGTGAMMHYGYTF. CDR3 nucleotide sequence: TGCGCCAGCGGAGGGACAGGGGCGATGATGCACTATGGCTACACCTTC. The whole variable domain, filled in from reference TRBV5-1 and TRBJ1-2, reads KAGVTQTPRYLIKTRGQQVTLSCSPISGHRSVSWYQQTPGQGLQFLFEYFSETQRNKGNFPGRFSGRQFSNSRSEMNVSTLELGDSALYLCASGGTGAMMHYGYTFGSGTRLTVV.

Ten or more counts support this clonotype. The chain uses TRBV5-1 and TRBJ1-5; a weak D match, TRBD1 (5 bases). Trimming pared 4 bases from V and 7 bases from J, leaving 15 bases between. The CDR3 runs to 14 residues. CDR1 is SGHRS and CDR2 is YFSETQ in the germline V gene. In DNA, the CDR3 is TGCGCCAGCAGCCCGGAGGCAGGGTACCAGCCCCAGCATTTT. Translation: CASSPEAGYQPQHF. Together with reference TRBV5-1 and TRBJ1-5, the CDR3 gives the full variable domain: KAGVTQTPRYLIKTRGQQVTLSCSPISGHRSVSWYQQTPGQGLQFLFEYFSETQRNKGNFPGRFSGRQFSNSRSEMNVSTLELGDSALYLCASSPEAGYQPQHFGDGTRLSIL.

This clonotype was recorded many times. The V call is TRBV12-3 or TRBV12-4, the J call TRBJ1-2; TRBD1 matches at 7 bases. Trimming at V came to 4 bases and at J to 4 bases, leaving 0 bases not matched to a gene. The CDR3 spans 12 residues. The CDR3 sequence: CASSSGGYGYTF. Here the CDR3 DNA reads TGTGCCAGCAGTTCAGGGGGCTATGGCTACACCTTC.